These 6 T cell receptor beta chains were all obtained from the same sample, sequenced in a study of blood T cell repertoires in COVID-19. The data were produced by immunoSEQ multiplex PCR, yet TCRdb's version contains in-frame clones alone and is incomplete. Found here are tens of thousands of clones, approximately 90% of them singletons; the top ten hold over 7.5%. The sequenced sample consisted of peripheral blood. The receptors shown here come from a human donor with active COVID-19. The donor label of this sample is uncertain.

This rearrangement joins TRBV19 to TRBJ2-2; TRBD2 aligns across 11 bases. J was trimmed by 4 bases and V by 1 base; bases with no gene match: 2. The CDR3 runs to 16 residues. Germline V gene lookup returns CDR1 LNHDA and CDR2 SQIVND (reference sequence). CDR3 nucleotide sequence: TGTGCCAGTAGTATAGCTAGCGGGAGGTTCACCGGGGAGCTGTTTTTT. This sequence encodes CASSIASGRFTGELFF.

For this clone: Other DNA sequences in the same sample also yield this CDR3. The V and J genes are TRBV29-1 and TRBJ2-1; D is perhaps TRBD2 (5 bases). Germline values: CDR1 SQVTM, CDR2 ANQGSEA. V gave up 5 bases and J gave up 5 bases, with 10 bases separating them. The CDR3 extends over 12 amino acids. The CDR3 nucleotides read TGCAGCGTTAGTAGCGTTCACAATGAGCAGTTCTTC. Its protein is CSVSSVHNEQFF.

The chain links TRBV7-8 to TRBJ1-2; TRBD1 matches 7 bases. The junction had 5 bases not matched to a gene; V was cut back by 2 bases and J by 5 bases. CDR3 length equals 14 residues. CDR1 and CDR2 from the germline V gene are SGHVS and FQNEAQ. This chain's CDR3 is CASSLRGGAYGYTF. Written as DNA, the CDR3 is TGTGCCAGCAGCTTAAGAGGGGGCGCATATGGCTACACCTTC.

This sequence joins TRBV28 and TRBJ1-5; weak D call: TRBD1 (6 bases). Trimming took off 10 bases at V and 0 bases at J, with 10 bases between the two ends. The V gene's germline CDR1 is MDHEN and CDR2 SYDVKM. The CDR3 loop spans 13 amino acids. DNA of the CDR3: TGTGCCACCAACAGGGATAGCAATCAGCCCCAGCATTTT. It encodes CATNRDSNQPQHF.

The V call is TRBV19, the J call TRBJ2-7, with TRBD1 matching over 9 bases. V lost 5 bases and J lost 5; bases outside the gene matches: 7. This CDR3 is 14 amino acids long. The germline V gene has CDR1 LNHDA and CDR2 SQIVND (reference sequence). CDR3 sequence reads: CASSSRTGVDEQYF. In DNA, the CDR3 is TGTGCCAGTAGTTCCAGGACAGGGGTCGACGAGCAGTACTTC.

This clone was recorded only once. This chain connects TRBV19 to TRBJ1-2, with D uncertain. V lost 0 bases, J lost 8 bases, and 13 bases lay in between. This CDR3 has 14 residues. Germline values: CDR1 LNHDA, CDR2 SQIVND (reference sequence). The chain's CDR3 is CASSIESRTGGYTF. CDR3 sequence (DNA): TGTGCCAGTAGTATAGAATCCCGAACGGGGGGCTACACCTTC. Complete variable domain (other parts from reference TRBV19 and TRBJ1-2): DGGITQSPKYLFRKEGQNVTLSCEQNLNHDAMYWYRQDPGQGLRLIYYSQIVNDFQKGDIAEGYSVSREKKESFPLTVTSAQKNPTAFYLCASSIESRTGGYTFGSGTRLTVV.